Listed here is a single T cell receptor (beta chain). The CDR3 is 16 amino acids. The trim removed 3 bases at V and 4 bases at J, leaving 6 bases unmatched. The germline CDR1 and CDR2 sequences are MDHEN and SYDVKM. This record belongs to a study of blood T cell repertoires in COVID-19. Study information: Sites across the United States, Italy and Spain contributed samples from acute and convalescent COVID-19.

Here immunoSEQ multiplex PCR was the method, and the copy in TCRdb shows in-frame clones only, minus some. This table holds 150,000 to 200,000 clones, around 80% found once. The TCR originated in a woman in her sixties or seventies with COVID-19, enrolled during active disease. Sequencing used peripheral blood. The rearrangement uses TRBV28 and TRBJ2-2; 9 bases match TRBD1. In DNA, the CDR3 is TGTGCCAGCAGTTTCCCAACAGGGGGCGGCACCGGGGAGCTGTTTTTT. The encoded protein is CASSFPTGGGTGELFF.